This passage covers 4 T cell receptor beta chains from one sample sequenced in a study of shared clonotypes between healthy human individuals (dated by TCRdb to between 2020 and 2021). The library was generated by the immunoSEQ multiplex PCR assay. Sourced from immuneACCESS, this table was stored by TCRdb with only in-frame sequences that have V and J called. A share of the clones is absent; for the studies checked, an unresolved V gene accounts for under half, and the remainder has no known explanation. The sample yields some 2,500,000 clones; 93% were counted once. The ten top clones hold about 0.39% of the sample. The sequenced sample was naive CD4+ T cells from PBMCs. The cell subset or site label here, explained by the study, means: CD45RA+ positively selected. The receptors were sampled from a man aged 18 to 35 in good health. Some clones in this sample may be carry-over from other donors' samples.

V is TRBV7-3 and J is TRBJ1-1; D possibly corresponds to TRBD1 (5 bases). CDR3 length: 16 amino acids. CDR1 SGHTA and CDR2 FQGTGA come from the germline V gene. Trimming left V 3 bases short and J 0 bases short, with 14 bases between. CDR3 coding DNA: TGTGCCAGCAGCTTGGGGACCCCTAATATGAACACTGAAGCTTTCTTT. Translating gives CASSLGTPNMNTEAFF.

V gene TRBV28 combines with J gene TRBJ1-5; TRBD1 matches at 9 bases. V gave up 6 bases and J gave up 3 bases; unmatched junction bases: 9. CDR1 is MDHEN, CDR2 SYDVKM, per germline. The CDR3 is 16 residues long. CDR3 loop: CASSTRQGGFNQPQHF. The CDR3 nucleotides are TGTGCCAGCAGCACCCGACAGGGGGGATTCAATCAGCCCCAGCATTTT.

The rearrangement uses TRBV5-1 and TRBJ2-5, with 13 bases identical to TRBD2. Unmatched junction bases numbered 3, after V lost 0 bases and J lost 10 bases. CDR1 and CDR2 (germline): SGHRS, YFSETQ. The length of the CDR3 is 14 residues. CDR3 residues: CASSLGLAGGNQYF. CDR3 nucleotides: TGCGCCAGCAGCTTGGGACTAGCGGGGGGTAACCAGTACTTC.

The V call is TRBV28, the J call TRBJ1-5; 10 positions match TRBD1. Germline-derived CDR1 and CDR2 are MDHEN and SYDVKM. The junction had 11 bases not matched to a gene; V was cut back by 7 bases and J by 5 bases. This CDR3 comprises 16 residues. Written as DNA, the CDR3 is TGTGCCAGCACCAATATGTACGGGACAGGGGATCAGCCCCAGCATTTT. Its protein product is CASTNMYGTGDQPQHF.